This T cell receptor beta chain is from a study of OX40 agonist ivuxolimab in advanced cancers. Across the study: The study treated patients with ivuxolimab, an agonistic anti-OX40 (CD134) antibody.

Generated by immunoSEQ multiplex PCR, the TCRdb table keeps only in-frame clones and is missing some. The data show approximately 79,000 clones, over 75% seen once. This CDR3 comprises 14 residues. V lost 5 bases and J lost 1, with 9 bases in between. Germline CDR1 and CDR2: MNHEY and SVGAGI. The chain couples TRBV6-5 to TRBJ2-4; D gene uncertain. The sample here was CD4+ or CD8+ T cells sorted from blood, taken in a trial of the OX40 agonist ivuxolimab. This clonotype originated in an adult with an advanced solid tumor such as melanoma, head and neck, liver or kidney cancer. Written as DNA, the CDR3 is TGTGCCAGCAGTGCCAGTAGGGCCAAAAACATTCAGTACTTC. Encoded protein: CASSASRAKNIQYF.